This T cell receptor beta chain is from a study of shared clonotypes between healthy human individuals. Produced via immunoSEQ multiplex PCR; TCRdb's table is partial and in-frame only. Of around 1.9 million clones in the sample, under 95% were seen once. Germline assignment: CDR1 MDHEN and CDR2 SYDVKM. The CDR3 runs to 14 residues. Trimming pared 2 bases from V and 9 bases from J, leaving 16 bases between. Naive CD8 cells comprised CD45RO-negative, CCR7-positively selected cells, excluding terminally differentiated effector memory CD45RA+ cells. The receptor was derived from a man aged 18 to 29 in good health. Some clones in this sample may be carry-over from other donors' samples. V is TRBV28 and J is TRBJ2-5; D is unresolved. The sample taken for sequencing was naive CD8+ T cells from PBMCs. The CDR3: CASSLNWQDEAQYF. The CDR3 DNA reads TGTGCCAGCAGTTTAAACTGGCAGGATGAGGCCCAGTACTTC.